A single sample gave rise to the 13 T cell receptor beta chains below, sequenced in a study of T cells in Graves' hyperthyroidism and ophthalmopathy. Amplification of TCR beta CDR3 regions was performed using RNA transcripts as template. Primed by the HTBI set, a first-round RT-PCR was run on the TCR CDR3. TCRdb reprocessed the multiplex PCR reads via MiXCR and lists one record per CDR3 protein. The sample has 500,000 to 550,000 distinct CDR3 sequences; under 25% are singletons. Sequenced sample: blood. These receptors came from a man aged 18 to 29 with Graves' hyperthyroidism.

This clonotype has ten or more counts. The chain joins TRBV6-5 to TRBJ1-1; maybe TRBD1 (5 bases). This CDR3 region has 15 residues. Germline V gene sequence: CDR1 MNHEY, CDR2 SVGAGI. The V end was cut by 2 bases, the J end by 3 bases, with 13 bases between. The CDR3 bases are TGTGCCAGCAGTTACGGGGCGGCGGGGGACACTGAAGCTTTCTTT. Encoded protein: CASSYGAAGDTEAFF.

This clonotype has ten or more counts. The genes are TRBV20-1 and TRBJ2-7; tentatively, D is TRBD1 or TRBD2 (5 bases each). The length of the CDR3 is 13 residues. Between the trimmed V and J ends, which lost 3 bases and 2 bases, there was a span of 11 bases. The germline CDR1 and CDR2 sequences are DFQATT and SNEGSKA (reference sequence). The CDR3 region has the DNA TGCAGTGCTAGGGGGGAATTGCCCTACGAGCAGTACTTC. It is translated as CSARGELPYEQYF.

In this sample, this clonotype turned up many times. This chain uses TRBV15 with TRBJ2-7; tentatively, D is TRBD1 (6 bases). This CDR3 comprises 15 residues. The germline V gene has CDR1 LNHNV and CDR2 YYDKDF (reference sequence). The ends were cut back, 1 base at V and 3 bases at J, with 13 bases in the middle. CDR3 coding DNA: TGTGCCACCAGCAGAGGTGGGACATATCGCTACGAGCAGTACTTC. It codes for CATSRGGTYRYEQYF.

The table lists this clonotype with many counts. The CDR3 region is CSAPQAEAFF. DNA of the CDR3: TGCAGTGCTCCGCAGGCTGAAGCTTTCTTT. The chain uses TRBV20-1 and TRBJ1-1; D is undetermined. Germline V gives CDR1 DFQATT, CDR2 SNEGSKA (reference sequence). The CDR3 length is 10 residues. Deletions cut 5 bases from V and 6 bases from J, with 7 bases between.

This clonotype was seen ten or more times. V and J are TRBV6-5 and TRBJ1-5; unclear D gene. Trimming shortened V by 4 bases and J by 3 bases, and 10 bases separated the two germline ends. The V gene's germline CDR1 is MNHEY and CDR2 SVGAGI. CDR3 size: 14 residues. The CDR3 nucleotides read TGTGCCAGCAGTTGGTCGCAGCCCAATCAGCCCCAGCATTTT. Translation: CASSWSQPNQPQHF.

The chain carries TRBV9 and TRBJ1-2; D uncertain. The CDR3 length is 14 residues. V was shortened by 0 bases and J by 5 bases, with 11 bases between the two germline ends. Germline lookup yields CDR1 SGDLS and CDR2 YYNGEE. CDR3 bases: TGTGCCAGCAGCGTAGATGGTCAGGAATATGGCTACACCTTC. Protein sequence: CASSVDGQEYGYTF.

Only a few counts were recorded for this clonotype. This chain links TRBV14 with TRBJ2-7; D is unclear. The germline V gene has CDR1 SGHDN and CDR2 FVKESK. Trimming cost V 0 bases and J 5 bases, with 5 bases left between them. The CDR3 has 12 residues. The CDR3 here is CASSQERHEQYF. The CDR3 DNA reads TGTGCCAGCAGCCAAGAGAGGCACGAGCAGTACTTC. Looking up the rest from reference TRBV14 and TRBJ2-7 gives the full variable domain: EAGVTQFPSHSVIEKGQTVTLRCDPISGHDNLYWYRRVMGKEIKFLLHFVKESKQDESGMPNNRFLAERTGGTYSTLKVQPAELEDSGVYFCASSQERHEQYFGPGTRLTVT.

This clonotype appeared many times. This chain links TRBV6-5 with TRBJ1-1; D ambiguous. CDR1 is MNHEY, CDR2 SVGAGI, per germline. The CDR3 extends over 17 amino acids. Trimming shortened V by 0 bases and J by 0 bases, and 14 bases separated the two germline ends. CDR3 loop: CASSYSIHYPLNTEAFF. CDR3 in DNA: TGTGCCAGCAGTTACTCGATCCATTACCCACTGAACACTGAAGCTTTCTTT.

This clonotype occurred many times. This chain connects TRBV5-1 to TRBJ2-7; possibly TRBD1 for D (6 bases). The germline V and J ends were trimmed by 1 base and 0 bases, with 20 bases remaining between them. This CDR3 contains 18 residues. Germline V gives CDR1 SGHRS, CDR2 YFSETQ. CDR3 protein: CASSLYGSPTGSSYEQYF. The CDR3 nucleotides read TGCGCCAGCAGCTTGTATGGGAGCCCGACAGGCAGCTCCTACGAGCAGTACTTC.

This clonotype was detected many times. The rearrangement uses TRBV24-1 and TRBJ2-2; D remains unclear. Per the germline V gene, CDR1 is KGHDR and CDR2 is SFDVKD. The CDR3 has 15 amino acids. Trimming took off 6 bases at V and 1 base at J, with 11 bases between the two ends. The CDR3 DNA sequence: TGTGCCACCAGTTCCCTGGGCCGGAACACCGGGGAGCTGTTTTTT. This sequence encodes CATSSLGRNTGELFF.

This clonotype has only a few counts. This chain links TRBV7-9 with TRBJ2-2; no firm D call. V lost 5 bases, J lost 7 bases, and 8 bases lay in between. Germline CDR1 reads SEHNR; CDR2 reads FQNEAQ (reference sequence). This CDR3 comprises 12 residues. As DNA, the CDR3 is TGTGCCAGCAGCCCTCCCATCGGGGAGCTGTTTTTT. The encoded protein is CASSPPIGELFF.

This clonotype has at least ten counts. V is TRBV5-4 and J is TRBJ2-5; 11 nucleotides agree with TRBD1. The junction had 6 bases not matched to a gene; V was cut back by 3 bases and J by 5 bases. The CDR3 has 15 amino acids. Germline CDR1 is SGHNT and CDR2 is YYREEE (reference sequence). The chain's CDR3 is CASSSRDRGMETQYF. For the CDR3, the DNA is TGTGCCAGCAGCTCCCGGGACAGGGGGATGGAGACCCAGTACTTC.

This sequence joins TRBV12-3 or TRBV12-4 and TRBJ1-1; TRBD1 is a possible D gene (5 bases). This CDR3 is built from 12 residues. V shed 8 bases and J shed 3 bases, with 10 bases lying between them. CDR3 protein: CASQGSYTEAFF. The DNA of the CDR3 is TGTGCCAGCCAGGGTTCCTACACTGAAGCTTTCTTT.